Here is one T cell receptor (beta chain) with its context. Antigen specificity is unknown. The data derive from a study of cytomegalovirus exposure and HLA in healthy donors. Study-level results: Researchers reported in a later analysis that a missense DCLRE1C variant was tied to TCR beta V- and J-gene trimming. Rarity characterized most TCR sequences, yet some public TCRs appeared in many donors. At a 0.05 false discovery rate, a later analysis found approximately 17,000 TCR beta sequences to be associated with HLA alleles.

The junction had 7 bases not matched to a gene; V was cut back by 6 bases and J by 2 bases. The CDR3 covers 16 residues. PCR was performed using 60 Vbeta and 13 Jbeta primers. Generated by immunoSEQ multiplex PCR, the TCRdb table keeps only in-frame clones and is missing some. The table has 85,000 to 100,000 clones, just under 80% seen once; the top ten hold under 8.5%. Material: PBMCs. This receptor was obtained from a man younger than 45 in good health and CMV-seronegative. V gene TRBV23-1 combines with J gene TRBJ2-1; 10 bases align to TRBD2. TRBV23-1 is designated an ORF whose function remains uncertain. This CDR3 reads CASSINLAGAYNEQFF. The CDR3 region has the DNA TGCGCCAGCAGCATAAATCTAGCGGGAGCCTACAATGAGCAGTTCTTC.